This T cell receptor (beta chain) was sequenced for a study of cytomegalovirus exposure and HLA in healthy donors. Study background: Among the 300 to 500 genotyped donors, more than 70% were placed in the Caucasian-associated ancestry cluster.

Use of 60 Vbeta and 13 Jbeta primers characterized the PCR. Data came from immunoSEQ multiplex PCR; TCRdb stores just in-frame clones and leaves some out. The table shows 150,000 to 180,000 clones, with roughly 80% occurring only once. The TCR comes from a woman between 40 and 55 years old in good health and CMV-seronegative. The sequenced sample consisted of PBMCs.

This CDR3 is CASSRQGAPLGAHSTDTQYF. CDR3 nucleotides: TGCGCCAGCAGCCGCCAGGGGGCTCCCCTTGGGGCCCATAGCACAGATACGCAGTATTTT. This chain connects TRBV5-1 to TRBJ2-3; 8 bases are shared with TRBD1. V lost 4 bases and J lost 0; bases outside the gene matches: 19. The CDR3 has 20 amino acids. Looked up from germline, CDR1 is SGHRS and CDR2 is YFSETQ. Drawing the rest from reference TRBV5-1 and TRBJ2-3, the complete variable domain is KAGVTQTPRYLIKTRGQQVTLSCSPISGHRSVSWYQQTPGQGLQFLFEYFSETQRNKGNFPGRFSGRQFSNSRSEMNVSTLELGDSALYLCASSRQGAPLGAHSTDTQYFGPGTRLTVL.